Below are 9 T cell receptor beta chains sequenced from a single sample in a study of T-cell memory formation after mild COVID-19. MiXCR, applied by TCRdb to the 5' RACE reads, yields one record per CDR3 protein. The table records more than 450,000 distinct CDR3 sequences, under 20% of them present only once. Material: PBMCs or a T cell subset sorted from them (not recorded which). These TCRs come from an adult woman who had mild COVID-19 (a few samples of this study predate the infection). Cell type and time point are not known.

This clonotype was found a few times. This chain joins TRBV14 and TRBJ2-5, with D hard to call. Trimming took off 0 bases at V and 5 bases at J, with 4 bases between the two ends. Germline V gives CDR1 SGHDN, CDR2 FVKESK. This CDR3 spans 12 amino acids. CDR3 protein: CASSQEEETQYF. CDR3 nucleotides: TGTGCCAGCAGCCAAGAGGAGGAGACCCAGTACTTC.

The chain employs TRBV4-3 and TRBJ2-2; 8 bases line up with TRBD2. The V gene's germline CDR1 is LGHNA and CDR2 YSLEER. CDR3 size: 17 residues. V lost 2 bases and J lost 3; bases outside the gene matches: 8. CDR3 sequence (DNA): TGCGCCAGCAGCCAACCGCGGGGGGACGTGGACACCGGGGAGCTGTTTTTT. It encodes CASSQPRGDVDTGELFF.

The chain has TRBV14 and TRBJ1-5; D possibly corresponds to TRBD1 (5 bases). The germline V gene has CDR1 SGHDN and CDR2 FVKESK. CDR3 length equals 16 residues. The germline V and J ends were trimmed by 1 base and 1 base, with 11 bases remaining between them. This chain's CDR3 is CASSQGRGGSNQPQHF. CDR3 sequence (DNA): TGTGCCAGCAGCCAAGGACGGGGCGGGAGCAATCAGCCCCAGCATTTT.

The table lists this clonotype with a few counts. The V and J genes are TRBV12-3 or TRBV12-4 and TRBJ2-2; 9 bases line up with TRBD1. This CDR3 is built from 14 residues. V trimming: 6 bases; J trimming: 7 bases; junction bases outside the gene matches: 6. The CDR3 DNA is TGTGCCAGCAGACAAACAGGGGGCGGCGGGGAGCTGTTTTTT. It codes for CASRQTGGGGELFF.

This clonotype was seen a handful of times. The chain is built from TRBV30 and TRBJ2-1; the match to TRBD2 covers 10 bases. V lost 2 bases to trimming and J lost 8 bases; unmatched junction nucleotides: 9. This CDR3 has 15 residues. Germline V gene data show CDR1 as GTSNPN and CDR2 as SVGIG (reference sequence). The CDR3 DNA follows: TGTGCCTGGAGTCCTAGCGGGAGTTTCCCCCATGAGCAGTTCTTC. Residues: CAWSPSGSFPHEQFF.

The CDR3 DNA follows: TGCGCCAGCAGCCCAGGGGACACTCGCTCCTACGAGCAGTACTTC. Translation: CASSPGDTRSYEQYF. The chain joins TRBV5-1 to TRBJ2-7; tentatively, D is TRBD1 (6 bases). Germline loops: CDR1 SGHRS, CDR2 YFSETQ. The ends were cut back, 4 bases at V and 0 bases at J, with 14 bases in the middle. The CDR3 is 15 amino acids. The full variable domain, its missing parts supplied by reference TRBV5-1 and TRBJ2-7, is KAGVTQTPRYLIKTRGQQVTLSCSPISGHRSVSWYQQTPGQGLQFLFEYFSETQRNKGNFPGRFSGRQFSNSRSEMNVSTLELGDSALYLCASSPGDTRSYEQYFGPGTRLTVT.

This clonotype occurred a few times. This rearrangement joins TRBV18 to TRBJ2-7; the match to TRBD2 covers 7 bases. Germline V gives CDR1 KGHSH, CDR2 LQKENI. The CDR3 contains 15 residues. V lost 2 bases and J lost 2; bases outside the gene matches: 6. CDR3 in DNA: TGTGCCAGCTCACCAACGCTCAGCGGGACCTACGAGCAGTACTTC. This translates into CASSPTLSGTYEQYF.

A few counts support this clonotype. V is TRBV20-1 and J is TRBJ2-7; perhaps TRBD2 as D (5 bases). From germline, CDR1 is DFQATT and CDR2 SNEGSKA (reference sequence). The V end was cut by 1 base, the J end by 9 bases, with 13 bases between. CDR3 length: 12 amino acids. The CDR3, as DNA: TGCAGTGCTAGAGGTGGAGGCGTATGGCAGTACTTC. Translation: CSARGGGVWQYF.

This chain joins TRBV15 and TRBJ2-3; D not certain. The CDR3 has 15 residues. V was cut by 0 bases and J by 4 bases, with 11 bases left in between. Germline-derived CDR1 and CDR2 are LNHNV and YYDKDF (reference sequence). The CDR3 loop is CATSRDFGPPDTQYF. CDR3 nucleotide sequence: TGTGCCACCAGCAGAGATTTCGGGCCCCCAGATACGCAGTATTTT.